The 12 T cell receptor beta chains below come from one sample, sequenced in a study of T-cell memory formation after mild COVID-19. TCRdb itself ran the 5' RACE reads through MiXCR, one entry per CDR3 protein. This sample has about 310,000 distinct CDR3 sequences, with just under 20% found just once. The sequencing input was PBMCs or a T cell subset sorted from them (not recorded which). These receptors were taken from a man younger than 35 who had mild COVID-19 (a few samples of this study predate the infection). Cell type and time point are not known.

This chain joins TRBV7-9 and TRBJ1-1; 12 bases map to TRBD1. Losses at the gene ends were 3 bases for V and 5 bases for J; bases not matched to a gene: 10. CDR1 SEHNR and CDR2 FQNEAQ come from the germline V gene (reference sequence). CDR3 length equals 17 residues. CDR3 nucleotide sequence: TGTGCCAGCAGCTTCGGACCGGGACAGGGGGCTGAGACTGAAGCTTTCTTT. This encodes CASSFGPGQGAETEAFF. The full variable domain, with the rest looked up from reference TRBV7-9 and TRBJ1-1, is DTGVSQNPRHKITKRGQNVTFRCDPISEHNRLYWYRQTLGQGPEFLTYFQNEAQLEKSRLLSDRFSAERPKGSFSTLEIQRTEQGDSAMYLCASSFGPGQGAETEAFFGQGTRLTVV.

This sequence joins TRBV7-2 and TRBJ2-4; tentative D call: TRBD2 (6 bases). CDR1 is SGHTA, CDR2 FQGNSA, per germline. Trimming cost V 7 bases and J 1 base, with 14 bases left between them. The CDR3 runs to 15 residues. As DNA, the CDR3 is TGTGCCAGCACCCCCTACCGGGGGGCCAAAAACATTCAGTACTTC. As protein: CASTPYRGAKNIQYF. Complete variable domain (other parts from reference TRBV7-2 and TRBJ2-4): GAGVSQSPSNKVTEKGKDVELRCDPISGHTALYWYRQSLGQGLEFLIYFQGNSAPDKSGLPSDRFSAERTGGSVSTLTIQRTQQEDSAVYLCASTPYRGAKNIQYFGAGTRLSVL.

This clonotype was seen more than once but under ten times. The rearrangement links TRBV4-2 to TRBJ2-2; D gene ambiguous. Germline CDR1 is LGHNA and CDR2 is YNFKEQ. The germline V and J ends were trimmed by 3 bases and 5 bases, with 22 bases remaining between them. The CDR3 totals 18 residues. CDR3 in DNA: TGTGCCAGCAGCCACTCGGCTGGGGAAAGTTTTCGAACCGGGGAGCTGTTTTTT. It is translated as CASSHSAGESFRTGELFF.

The J gene is TRBJ2-3, the V gene TRBV5-1, with D possibly TRBD1 on 5 matching bases. Per the germline V gene, CDR1 is SGHRS and CDR2 is YFSETQ. The CDR3 contains 19 residues. Between the trimmed V and J ends, which lost 3 bases and 3 bases, there was a span of 26 bases. This CDR3 reads CASSYPSDSRFELTDTQYF. DNA for the CDR3: TGCGCCAGCAGCTATCCCTCCGACAGCCGCTTTGAGCTTACAGATACGCAGTATTTT.

In its sample, this clonotype was seen a few times. The gene calls are TRBV7-2 and TRBJ2-1, with D possibly being TRBD2 (5 bases). Per germline, CDR1 SGHTA and CDR2 FQGNSA. The CDR3 sequence is 14 residues long. V lost 4 bases and J 6 bases, leaving 13 bases between the germline ends. Here the CDR3 reads CASSWSSDLNEQFF. Here the CDR3 DNA reads TGTGCCAGCAGCTGGAGTAGCGACCTCAATGAGCAGTTCTTC.

In DNA form, the CDR3 reads TGTGCCACCTATGCGGGGGCGATCGTTGAATTTAGTGGCACAGATACGCAGTATTTT. It yields the protein CATYAGAIVEFSGTDTQYF. This chain joins TRBV6-7 and TRBJ2-3, with TRBD2 as a possible D gene (7 bases). TRBV6-7 is labeled an ORF, and its function is uncertain. CDR3 length: 19 residues. V was clipped by 10 bases and J by 1 base, with 30 bases between them.

J is TRBJ1-3 and V is TRBV7-8; no definite D call. Germline CDR1 is SGHVS and CDR2 is FQNEAQ. This CDR3 has 14 residues. The V end was cut by 6 bases, the J end by 3 bases, with 12 bases between. Here the CDR3 reads CASRPGRGGNTIYF. The CDR3 bases are TGTGCCAGCAGACCTGGACGAGGTGGAAACACCATATATTTT. The full variable domain, completed using reference TRBV7-8 and TRBJ1-3, is GAGVSQSPRYKVAKRGQDVALRCDPISGHVSLFWYQQALGQGPEFLTYFQNEAQLDKSGLPSDRFFAERPEGSVSTLKIQRTQQEDSAVYLCASRPGRGGNTIYFGEGSWLTVV.

This clonotype has ten or more counts. The chain couples TRBV6-5 to TRBJ1-2; D gene unclear. Germline CDR1 reads MNHEY; CDR2 reads SVGAGI. CDR3 length equals 10 residues. V shed 11 bases and J shed 2 bases, with 6 bases lying between them. The CDR3 region is CAAGNYGYTF. DNA of the CDR3: TGTGCCGCGGGCAACTATGGCTACACCTTC.

The chain combines TRBV5-1 with TRBJ1-2; possibly TRBD1 for D (5 bases). CDR3 length equals 15 residues. The germline V gene encodes CDR1 SGHRS and CDR2 YFSETQ. Trimming took 4 bases from V and 2 from J, leaving 15 bases between them. The CDR3 spells CASSLAGGWNYGYTF. The CDR3 bases are TGCGCCAGCAGCCTGGCGGGGGGATGGAACTATGGCTACACCTTC.

This clonotype was found a few times. The chain has TRBV20-1 and TRBJ1-1; D call uncertain. CDR1 is DFQATT and CDR2 is SNEGSKA in the germline V gene (reference sequence). CDR3 length: 15 residues. V lost 2 bases to trimming and J lost 1 base, with 14 bases between them. The CDR3 nucleotides read TGCAGTGCTAGAAACCCCGGACCGCAGAACACTGAAGCTTTCTTT. Protein: CSARNPGPQNTEAFF.

The chain links TRBV7-9 to TRBJ1-6; 8 positions match TRBD1. The CDR3 is 14 amino acids. V dropped 8 bases and J dropped 11; count of bases not matched to a gene: 11. CDR1 and CDR2 from the germline V gene are SEHNR and FQNEAQ (reference sequence). Here the CDR3 reads CASGTGPSGTPLHF. CDR3 nucleotide sequence: TGTGCCAGCGGGACAGGTCCCTCCGGGACACCCCTCCACTTT.

In its sample, this clonotype was seen a few times. The J gene is TRBJ2-2, the V gene TRBV5-1; D might be TRBD1 or TRBD2, each matching 6 bases. The CDR3 totals 15 residues. V lost 1 base, J lost 7 bases, and 14 bases lay in between. Germline loops: CDR1 SGHRS, CDR2 YFSETQ. The DNA for the CDR3 is TGCGCCAGCAGCTTGAAGGGGGGCTTGGACGGGGAGCTGTTTTTT. Amino acid sequence: CASSLKGGLDGELFF.